This T cell receptor beta chain was identified in a study of T cell responses to AZD1222 COVID-19 vaccine. About the study: Second-dose intervals near 4 or 12 weeks were combined.

Overall study findings and caveats: Females outnumbered males among donors, who were mostly white British; clonal diversity was possibly underestimated. Of spike-specific TCRs, nearly half reportedly target regions left unmutated in variants.

This CDR3 is 15 amino acids long. The germline V gene encodes CDR1 MDHEN and CDR2 SYDVKM. Clones were sequenced by immunoSEQ multiplex PCR, and TCRdb holds only the in-frame ones, with some missing. This table has about 130,000 clones, 75% to 95% appearing once. As regards this clone: Its antigen remains unidentified.

The source material was peripheral blood, sampled on day 0 of AZD1222 vaccination. The V call is TRBV28, the J call TRBJ2-1, with 10 bases matching TRBD1. The source is an adult in good health. The CDR3 DNA reads TGTTCTCCCCGATCGACAGGGGGCGCGGGCAATGAGCAGTTCTTC. Translating it yields CSPRSTGGAGNEQFF.